This T cell receptor (beta chain) appears in the sequencing data of a study of T cells in Graves' hyperthyroidism and ophthalmopathy. The ends were cut back, 7 bases at V and 0 bases at J, with 10 bases in the middle. Germline V gives CDR1 SEHNR, CDR2 FQNEAQ (reference sequence). The CDR3 has 13 residues. Amplified TCR beta CDR3 regions derived from RNA transcripts. The primer set for the first-round RT-PCR of the TCR CDR3 was HTBI. Using its own MiXCR run on the multiplex PCR reads, TCRdb lists one record per CDR3 protein. The sample consists of a few hundred thousand distinct CDR3 sequences, around 21% of them appearing once. This clonotype was seen at least ten times.

Sequencing was performed on blood. The genes are TRBV7-9 and TRBJ2-7; D is undetermined. The TCR comes from a man between 18 and 35 years old with Graves' hyperthyroidism. The DNA of the CDR3 is TGTGCCAGCACCCTGGATTACTCCTACGAGCAGTACTTC. Protein: CASTLDYSYEQYF.